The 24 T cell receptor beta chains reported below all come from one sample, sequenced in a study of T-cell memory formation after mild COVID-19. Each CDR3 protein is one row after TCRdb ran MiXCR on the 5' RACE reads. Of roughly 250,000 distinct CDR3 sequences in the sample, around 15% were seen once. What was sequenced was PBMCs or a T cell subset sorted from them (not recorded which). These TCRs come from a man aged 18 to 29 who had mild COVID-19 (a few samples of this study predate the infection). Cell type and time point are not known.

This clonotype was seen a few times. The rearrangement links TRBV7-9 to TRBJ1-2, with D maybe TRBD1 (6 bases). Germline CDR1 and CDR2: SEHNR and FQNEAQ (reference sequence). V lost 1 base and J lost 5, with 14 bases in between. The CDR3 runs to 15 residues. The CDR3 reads CASSLDGGRSYGYTF. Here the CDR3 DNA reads TGTGCCAGCAGCTTAGACGGGGGGCGGTCATATGGCTACACCTTC.

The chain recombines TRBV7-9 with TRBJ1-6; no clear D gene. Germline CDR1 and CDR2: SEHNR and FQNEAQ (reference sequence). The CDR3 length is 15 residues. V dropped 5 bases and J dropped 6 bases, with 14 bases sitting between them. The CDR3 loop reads CASSLLSGFNSPLHF. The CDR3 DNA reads TGTGCCAGCAGCCTCCTCTCTGGGTTTAATTCACCCCTCCACTTT.

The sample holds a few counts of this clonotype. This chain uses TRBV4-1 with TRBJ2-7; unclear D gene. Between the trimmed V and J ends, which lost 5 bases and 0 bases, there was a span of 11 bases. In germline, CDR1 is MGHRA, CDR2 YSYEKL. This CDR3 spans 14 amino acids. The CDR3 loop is CASSVAAPSYEQYF. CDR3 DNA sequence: TGCGCCAGCAGCGTTGCAGCCCCCTCCTACGAGCAGTACTTC.

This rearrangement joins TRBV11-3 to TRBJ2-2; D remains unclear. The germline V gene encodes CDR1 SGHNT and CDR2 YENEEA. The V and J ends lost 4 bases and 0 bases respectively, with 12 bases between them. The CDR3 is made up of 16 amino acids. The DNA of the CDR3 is TGTGCCAGCAGCTCACAAGGCTACTCGAACACCGGGGAGCTGTTTTTT. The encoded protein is CASSSQGYSNTGELFF.

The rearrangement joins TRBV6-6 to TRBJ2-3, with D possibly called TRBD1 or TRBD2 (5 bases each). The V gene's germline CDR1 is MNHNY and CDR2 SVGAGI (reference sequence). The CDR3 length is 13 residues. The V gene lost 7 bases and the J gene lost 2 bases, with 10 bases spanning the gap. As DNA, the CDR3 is TGTGCCAGCATTGAGGGGTACACAGATACGCAGTATTTT. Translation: CASIEGYTDTQYF.

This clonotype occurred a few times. The CDR3 DNA is TGCGCCAGCAGCCAAGTTGGGCCGGTGGTGGAGACCCAGTACTTC. Amino acid sequence: CASSQVGPVVETQYF. This chain links TRBV4-1 with TRBJ2-5; no reliable D call. Germline CDR1 reads MGHRA; CDR2 reads YSYEKL. Deletions cut 1 base from V and 5 bases from J, with 14 bases between. This CDR3 has 15 amino acids.

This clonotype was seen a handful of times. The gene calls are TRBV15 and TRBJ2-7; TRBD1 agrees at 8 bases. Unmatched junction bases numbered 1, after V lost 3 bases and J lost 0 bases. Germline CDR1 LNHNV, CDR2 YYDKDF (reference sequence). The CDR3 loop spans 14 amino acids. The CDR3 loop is CATSRDRASYEQYV. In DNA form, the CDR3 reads TGTGCCACCAGCAGGGACAGGGCCTCCTACGAGCAGTACGTC.

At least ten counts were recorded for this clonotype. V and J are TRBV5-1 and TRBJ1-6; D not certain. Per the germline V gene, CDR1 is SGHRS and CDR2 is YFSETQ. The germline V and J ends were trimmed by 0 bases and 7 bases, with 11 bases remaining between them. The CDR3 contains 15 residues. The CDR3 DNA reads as TGCGCCAGCAGCTTGGGGGCGTCTTACAATTCACCCCTCCACTTT. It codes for CASSLGASYNSPLHF.

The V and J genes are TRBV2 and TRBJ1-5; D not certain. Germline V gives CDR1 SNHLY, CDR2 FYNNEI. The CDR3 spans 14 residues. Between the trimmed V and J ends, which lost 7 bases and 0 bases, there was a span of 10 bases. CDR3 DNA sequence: TGTGCCAGCACTTCTTCTTATAGCAATCAGCCCCAGCATTTT. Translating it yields CASTSSYSNQPQHF.

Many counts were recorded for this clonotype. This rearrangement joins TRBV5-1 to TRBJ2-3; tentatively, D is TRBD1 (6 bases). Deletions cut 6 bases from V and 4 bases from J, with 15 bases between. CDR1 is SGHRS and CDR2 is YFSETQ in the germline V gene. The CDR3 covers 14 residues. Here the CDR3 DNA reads TGCGCCAGCAACAGGGTGTCCTCGGCAGATACGCAGTATTTT. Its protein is CASNRVSSADTQYF.

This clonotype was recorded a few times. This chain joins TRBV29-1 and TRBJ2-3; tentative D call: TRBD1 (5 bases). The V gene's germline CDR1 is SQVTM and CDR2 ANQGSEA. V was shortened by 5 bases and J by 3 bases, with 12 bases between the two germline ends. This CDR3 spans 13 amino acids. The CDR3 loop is CSVQGRVTDTQYF. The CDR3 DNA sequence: TGCAGCGTTCAAGGCAGGGTAACAGATACGCAGTATTTT.

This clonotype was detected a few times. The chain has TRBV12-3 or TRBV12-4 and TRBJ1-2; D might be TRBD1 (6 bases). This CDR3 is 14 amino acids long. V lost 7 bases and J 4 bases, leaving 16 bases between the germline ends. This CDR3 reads CASNSRGILYGYTF. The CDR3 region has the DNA TGTGCCAGCAACTCGAGGGGGATCCTCTATGGCTACACCTTC.

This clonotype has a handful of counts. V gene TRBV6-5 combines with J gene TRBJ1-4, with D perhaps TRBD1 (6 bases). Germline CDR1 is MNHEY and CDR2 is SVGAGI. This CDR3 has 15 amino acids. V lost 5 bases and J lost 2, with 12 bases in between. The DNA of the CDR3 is TGTGCCAGCAGTAGGGGGGCGCGGACTAATGAAAAACTGTTTTTT. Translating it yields CASSRGARTNEKLFF.

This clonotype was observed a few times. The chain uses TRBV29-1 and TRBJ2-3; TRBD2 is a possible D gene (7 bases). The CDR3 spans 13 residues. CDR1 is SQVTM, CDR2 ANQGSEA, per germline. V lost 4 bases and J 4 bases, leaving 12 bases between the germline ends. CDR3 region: CSVVPGGADTQYF. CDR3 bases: TGCAGCGTTGTGCCGGGGGGCGCAGATACGCAGTATTTT.

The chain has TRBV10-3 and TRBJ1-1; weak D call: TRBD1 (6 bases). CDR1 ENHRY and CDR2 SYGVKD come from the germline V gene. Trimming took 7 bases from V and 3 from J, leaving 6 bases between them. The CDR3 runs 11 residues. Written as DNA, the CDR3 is TGTGCCATCAAGGGGGACACTGAAGCTTTCTTT. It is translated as CAIKGDTEAFF.

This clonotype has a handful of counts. The CDR3 DNA is TGCGCCAGCAGGTTGCAGGGATCCGGAAACACCATATATTTT. Its protein is CASRLQGSGNTIYF. The rearrangement joins TRBV5-1 to TRBJ1-3, with D maybe TRBD1 (5 bases). The CDR3 loop spans 14 amino acids. CDR1 SGHRS and CDR2 YFSETQ come from the germline V gene. V dropped 5 bases and J dropped 4 bases, with 13 bases sitting between them.

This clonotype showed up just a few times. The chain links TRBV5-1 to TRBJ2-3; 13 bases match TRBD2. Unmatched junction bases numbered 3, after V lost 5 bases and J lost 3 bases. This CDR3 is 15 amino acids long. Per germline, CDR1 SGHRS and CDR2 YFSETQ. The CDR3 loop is CASSGLAGVTDTQYF. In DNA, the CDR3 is TGCGCCAGCAGTGGACTAGCGGGGGTGACAGATACGCAGTATTTT.

The CDR3 sequence: CASSLPPGYGYTF. The CDR3 bases are TGTGCCAGCAGTTTGCCTCCTGGCTATGGCTACACCTTC. The chain joins TRBV28 to TRBJ1-2, with unresolved D. Germline values: CDR1 MDHEN, CDR2 SYDVKM. The CDR3 loop spans 13 amino acids. Trimming cost V 3 bases and J 4 bases, with 9 bases left between them.

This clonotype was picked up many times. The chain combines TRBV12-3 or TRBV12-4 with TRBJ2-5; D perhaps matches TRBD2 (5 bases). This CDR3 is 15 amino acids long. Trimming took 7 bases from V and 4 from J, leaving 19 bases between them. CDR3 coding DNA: TGTGCCAGCACCCGGACTCTGGCGGGTGGAGAGACCCAGTACTTC. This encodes CASTRTLAGGETQYF.

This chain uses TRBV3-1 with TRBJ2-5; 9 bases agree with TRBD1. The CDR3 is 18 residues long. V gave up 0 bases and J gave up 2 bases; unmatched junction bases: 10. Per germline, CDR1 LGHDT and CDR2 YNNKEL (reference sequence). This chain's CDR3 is CASSQDVFRDREQETQYF. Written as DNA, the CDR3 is TGTGCCAGCAGCCAAGATGTTTTTCGGGACAGGGAACAAGAGACCCAGTACTTC.

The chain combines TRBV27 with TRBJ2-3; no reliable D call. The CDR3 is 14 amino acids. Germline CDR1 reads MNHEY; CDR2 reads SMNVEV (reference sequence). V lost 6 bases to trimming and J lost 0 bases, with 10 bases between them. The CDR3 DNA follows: TGTGCCAGCAGGCTAAGCGTAAGCACAGATACGCAGTATTTT. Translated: CASRLSVSTDTQYF.

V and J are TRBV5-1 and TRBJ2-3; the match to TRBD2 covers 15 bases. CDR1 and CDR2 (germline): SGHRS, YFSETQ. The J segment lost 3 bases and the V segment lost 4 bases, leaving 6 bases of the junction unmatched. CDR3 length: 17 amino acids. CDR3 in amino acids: CASSRTSGGAATDTQYF. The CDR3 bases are TGCGCCAGCAGCCGGACTAGCGGGGGGGCAGCGACAGATACGCAGTATTTT.

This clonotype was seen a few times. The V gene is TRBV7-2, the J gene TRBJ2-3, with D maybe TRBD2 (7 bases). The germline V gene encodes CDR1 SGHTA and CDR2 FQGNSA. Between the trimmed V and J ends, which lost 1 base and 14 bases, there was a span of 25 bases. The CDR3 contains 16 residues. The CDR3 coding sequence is TGTGCCAGCAGCTTAGTGATGGATTGGGGGGGGGCCCCGCCGTATTTT. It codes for CASSLVMDWGGAPPYF.

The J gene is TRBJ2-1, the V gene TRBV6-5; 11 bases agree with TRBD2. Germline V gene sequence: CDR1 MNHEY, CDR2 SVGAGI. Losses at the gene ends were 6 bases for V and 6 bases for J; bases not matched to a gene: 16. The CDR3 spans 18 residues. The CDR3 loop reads CASRDTRTSGLLGNEQFF. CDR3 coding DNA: TGTGCCAGCAGGGACACCCGGACTAGCGGGCTTCTGGGCAATGAGCAGTTCTTC.